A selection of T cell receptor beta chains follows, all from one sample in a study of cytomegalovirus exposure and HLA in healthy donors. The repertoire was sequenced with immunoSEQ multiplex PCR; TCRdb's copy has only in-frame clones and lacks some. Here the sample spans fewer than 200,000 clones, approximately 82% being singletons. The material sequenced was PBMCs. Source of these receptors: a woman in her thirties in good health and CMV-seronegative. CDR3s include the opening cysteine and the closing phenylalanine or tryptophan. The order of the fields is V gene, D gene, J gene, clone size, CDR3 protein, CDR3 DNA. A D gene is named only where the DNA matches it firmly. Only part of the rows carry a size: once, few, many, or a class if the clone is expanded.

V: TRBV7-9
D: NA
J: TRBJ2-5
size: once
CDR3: CASSLRGRPLRETQYF
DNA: TGTGCCAGCAGCCTCCGGGGGAGGCCCCTGAGAGAGACCCAGTACTTC

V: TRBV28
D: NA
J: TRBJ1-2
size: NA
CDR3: CASSFFPGTNYGYTF
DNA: TGTGCCAGCAGTTTCTTCCCGGGGACTAACTATGGCTACACCTTC

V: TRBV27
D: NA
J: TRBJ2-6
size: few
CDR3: CASSPKYDSGANGLTF
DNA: TGTGCCAGCAGTCCCAAGTATGACTCTGGGGCCAACGGCCTGACTTTC

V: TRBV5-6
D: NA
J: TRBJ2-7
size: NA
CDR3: CASSLVGGGEQYF
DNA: TGTGCCAGCAGCTTGGTTGGGGGCGGCGAGCAGTACTTC

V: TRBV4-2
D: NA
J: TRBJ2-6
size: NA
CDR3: CASSPKAGPPDVLTF
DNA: TGTGCCAGCAGCCCAAAAGCAGGCCCCCCCGACGTCCTGACTTTC

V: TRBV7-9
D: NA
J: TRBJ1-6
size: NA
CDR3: CASGSFDNSPLHF
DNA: TGTGCCAGCGGCAGTTTTGATAATTCACCCCTCCACTTT

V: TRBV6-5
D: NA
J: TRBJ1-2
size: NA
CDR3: CASSYVGGGYTF
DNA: TGTGCCAGCAGTTACGTAGGAGGGGGCTACACCTTC

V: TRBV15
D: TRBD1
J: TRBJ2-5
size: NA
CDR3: CATSRDQGVRETQYF
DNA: TGTGCCACCAGCAGAGATCAGGGGGTCAGGGAGACCCAGTACTTC

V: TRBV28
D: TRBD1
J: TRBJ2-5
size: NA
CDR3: CASSWTGDGRGTQYF
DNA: TGTGCCAGCAGTTGGACAGGGGATGGGCGGGGGACCCAGTACTTC

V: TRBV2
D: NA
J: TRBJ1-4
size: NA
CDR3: CASSVEDGIKLFF
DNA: TGTGCCAGCAGTGTGGAGGACGGCATAAAACTGTTTTTT

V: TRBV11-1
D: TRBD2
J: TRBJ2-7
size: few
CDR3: CASSRAGGSGEQYF
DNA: TGTGCCAGCAGTCGAGCGGGAGGCTCGGGCGAGCAGTACTTC

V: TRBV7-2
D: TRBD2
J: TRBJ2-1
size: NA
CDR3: CASSVGGNQFF
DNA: TGTGCCAGCAGCGTGGGGGGGAATCAGTTCTTC